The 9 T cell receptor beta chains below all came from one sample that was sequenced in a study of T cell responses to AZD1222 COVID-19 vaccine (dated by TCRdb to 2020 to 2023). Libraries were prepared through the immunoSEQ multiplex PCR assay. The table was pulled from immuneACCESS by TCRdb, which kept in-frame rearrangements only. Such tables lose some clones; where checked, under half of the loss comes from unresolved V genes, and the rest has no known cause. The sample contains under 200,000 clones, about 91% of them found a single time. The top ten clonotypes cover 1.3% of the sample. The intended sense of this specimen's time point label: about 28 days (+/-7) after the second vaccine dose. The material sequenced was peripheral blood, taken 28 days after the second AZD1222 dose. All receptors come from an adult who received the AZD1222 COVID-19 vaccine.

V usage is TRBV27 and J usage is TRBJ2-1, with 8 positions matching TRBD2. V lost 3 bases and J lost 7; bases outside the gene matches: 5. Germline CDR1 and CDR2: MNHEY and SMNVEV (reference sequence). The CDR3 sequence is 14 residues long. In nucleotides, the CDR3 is TGTGCCAGCAGTTTTCTGGCTAGCGGGAATGAGCAGTTCTTC. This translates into CASSFLASGNEQFF.

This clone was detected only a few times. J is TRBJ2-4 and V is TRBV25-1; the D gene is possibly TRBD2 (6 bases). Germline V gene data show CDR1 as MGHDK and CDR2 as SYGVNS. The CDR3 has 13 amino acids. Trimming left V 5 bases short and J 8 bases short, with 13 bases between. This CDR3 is CASSPPGGDIQYF. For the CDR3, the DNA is TGTGCCAGCAGTCCCCCCGGGGGTGACATTCAGTACTTC.

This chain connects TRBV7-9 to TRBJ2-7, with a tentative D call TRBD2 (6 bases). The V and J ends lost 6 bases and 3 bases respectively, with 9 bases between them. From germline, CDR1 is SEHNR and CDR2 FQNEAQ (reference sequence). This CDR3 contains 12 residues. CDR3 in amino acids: CASSLSGYEQYF. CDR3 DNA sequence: TGTGCCAGCAGTCTTAGCGGCTACGAGCAGTACTTC.

DNA of the CDR3: TGTGCCAGCAGCGACACTAGCAAAGGCACAGATACGCAGTATTTT. It codes for CASSDTSKGTDTQYF. The chain combines TRBV11-1 with TRBJ2-3, with D possibly matching TRBD2 (6 bases). This CDR3 is 15 amino acids long. In germline, CDR1 is SGHAT, CDR2 FQDESV (reference sequence). V dropped 5 bases and J dropped 1 base, with 13 bases sitting between them.

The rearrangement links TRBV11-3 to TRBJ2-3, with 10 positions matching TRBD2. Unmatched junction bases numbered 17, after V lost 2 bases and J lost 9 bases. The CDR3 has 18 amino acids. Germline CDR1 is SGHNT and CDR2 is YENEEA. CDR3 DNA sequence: TGTGCCAGCAGCTTATTTGTCGGGCTAGCGGGGGACGAAGACACGCAGTATTTT. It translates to CASSLFVGLAGDEDTQYF.

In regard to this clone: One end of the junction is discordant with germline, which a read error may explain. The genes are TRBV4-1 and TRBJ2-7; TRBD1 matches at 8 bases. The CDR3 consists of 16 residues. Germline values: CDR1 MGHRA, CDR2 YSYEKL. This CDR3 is CARSRQGQATAYEQYF. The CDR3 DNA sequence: TGCGCCCGCAGCCGCCAGGGACAGGCAACCGCCTACGAGCAGTACTTC.

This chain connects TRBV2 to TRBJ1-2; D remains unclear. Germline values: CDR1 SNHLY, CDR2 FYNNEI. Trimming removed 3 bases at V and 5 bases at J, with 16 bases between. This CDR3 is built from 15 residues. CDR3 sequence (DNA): TGTGCCAGCAGTGATCAGTACGGTGGGGTATATGGCTACACCTTC. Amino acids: CASSDQYGGVYGYTF.

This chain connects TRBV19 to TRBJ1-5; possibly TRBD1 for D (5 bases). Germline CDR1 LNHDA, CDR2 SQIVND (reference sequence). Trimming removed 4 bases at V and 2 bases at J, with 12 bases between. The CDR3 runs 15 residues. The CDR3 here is CASSNRGIGNQPQHF. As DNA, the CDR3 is TGTGCCAGTAGTAACCGGGGCATCGGCAATCAGCCCCAGCATTTT. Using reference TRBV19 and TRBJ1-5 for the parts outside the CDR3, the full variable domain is DGGITQSPKYLFRKEGQNVTLSCEQNLNHDAMYWYRQDPGQGLRLIYYSQIVNDFQKGDIAEGYSVSREKKESFPLTVTSAQKNPTAFYLCASSNRGIGNQPQHFGDGTRLSIL.

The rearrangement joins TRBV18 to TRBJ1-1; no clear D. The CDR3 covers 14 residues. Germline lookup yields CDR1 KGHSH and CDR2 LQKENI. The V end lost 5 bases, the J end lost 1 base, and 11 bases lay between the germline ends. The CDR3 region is CASSARVGNTEAFF. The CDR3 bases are TGTGCCAGCTCAGCTAGGGTGGGGAACACTGAAGCTTTCTTT.